This T cell receptor (beta chain) was documented in a study of blood T cell repertoires in COVID-19. At the level of the study: Spain, Italy and the United States supplied samples that represented acute and convalescent COVID-19. PBMCs, B-cell-depleted T cells, or T cells provided the cDNA or gDNA that made up the material.

Looked up from germline, CDR1 is SQVTM and CDR2 is ANQGSEA. Trimming took 7 bases from V and 1 from J, leaving 10 bases between them. The CDR3 is 12 amino acids. In the authors' workflow: By means of reference gene primer amplification, nucleated cell counts were estimated. The repertoire was sequenced with immunoSEQ multiplex PCR; TCRdb's copy has only in-frame clones and lacks some. That table is the source of V, J and clone size, and D and trimming were worked out from the DNA. The sample includes about 46,000 clones, 70% to 90% of them seen just once. The TCR comes from a human donor in a cohort sampled during active COVID-19. The donor label of this sample is uncertain. Sequenced input: peripheral blood. V usage is TRBV29-1 and J usage is TRBJ1-1; D may be TRBD1 (5 bases). Here the CDR3 reads CSAGTANTEAFF. The DNA for the CDR3 is TGCAGCGCTGGGACTGCGAACACTGAAGCTTTCTTT.